What follows are 18 T cell receptor beta chains derived from one specimen sequenced in a study of T cell responses to AZD1222 COVID-19 vaccine. Assay: immunoSEQ multiplex PCR; the TCRdb copy retains only in-frame clones and omits some. The sample records about 130,000 clones, about 89% being singletons. The sequencing used peripheral blood, collected on day 0 of AZD1222 vaccination. All receptors come from an adult in good health.

This chain links TRBV7-9 with TRBJ2-4; no clear D. Trimming left V 5 bases short and J 5 bases short, with 7 bases between. The CDR3 totals 12 residues. Germline CDR1 reads SEHNR; CDR2 reads FQNEAQ (reference sequence). The chain's CDR3 is CASSPTENIQYF. The CDR3 DNA reads as TGTGCCAGCAGCCCGACTGAAAACATTCAGTACTTC.

The gene calls are TRBV7-2 and TRBJ2-3; the D call may be TRBD1 or TRBD2 (5 bases each). V was shortened by 5 bases and J by 2 bases, with 14 bases between the two germline ends. The CDR3 has 15 amino acids. From germline, CDR1 is SGHTA and CDR2 FQGNSA. CDR3 bases: TGTGCCAGCAGCGGCCGGGACGGAGCCACAGATACGCAGTATTTT. This encodes CASSGRDGATDTQYF.

This chain links TRBV5-4 with TRBJ1-1; D not certain. V lost 4 bases, J lost 5 bases, and 18 bases lay in between. CDR1 and CDR2 from the germline V gene are SGHNT and YYREEE (reference sequence). The CDR3 loop spans 15 amino acids. This CDR3 is CASSANRISTTEAFF. Written as DNA, the CDR3 is TGTGCCAGCAGCGCCAACAGAATCTCCACGACTGAAGCTTTCTTT.

The chain has TRBV23-1 and TRBJ1-6; weak D call: TRBD1 (6 bases). TRBV23-1 is treated as an ORF (open reading frame) with a function not yet certain. The germline V and J ends were trimmed by 5 bases and 0 bases, with 11 bases remaining between them. The length of the CDR3 is 16 residues. DNA for the CDR3: TGCGCCAGCAGTAGGGGGTGGGGCTCCTATAATTCACCCCTCCACTTT. This encodes CASSRGWGSYNSPLHF.

The chain is built from TRBV6-2 or TRBV6-3 and TRBJ2-1; possibly TRBD1 or TRBD2 for D (5 bases each). V lost 2 bases, J lost 10 bases, and 9 bases lay in between. From germline, CDR1 is MNHEY and CDR2 SVGEGT. The CDR3 totals 12 residues. The CDR3 region has the DNA TGTGCCAGCAGTTACCACGGGGCCGAGCAGTTCTTC. Amino acids: CASSYHGAEQFF.

V and J are TRBV18 and TRBJ2-7; TRBD2 might be the D (6 bases). The germline V and J ends were trimmed by 6 bases and 2 bases, with 8 bases remaining between them. Germline CDR1 reads KGHSH; CDR2 reads LQKENI. This CDR3 is built from 12 residues. The CDR3 DNA sequence: TGTGCCAGCTCGGGCGGGACCTACGAGCAGTACTTC. This translates into CASSGGTYEQYF.

This clone came up once. The gene calls are TRBV27 and TRBJ1-1; D perhaps matches TRBD1 (5 bases). V was trimmed by 0 bases and J by 9 bases, leaving 17 bases between them. The CDR3 extends over 15 amino acids. CDR1 and CDR2 (germline): MNHEY, SMNVEV (reference sequence). The CDR3: CASSLSGGLGTKAFF. In DNA form, the CDR3 reads TGTGCCAGCAGTTTATCGGGAGGATTGGGGACTAAAGCTTTCTTT.

J is TRBJ1-1 and V is TRBV14, with D unresolved. V lost 3 bases and J 6 bases, leaving 11 bases between the germline ends. From germline, CDR1 is SGHDN and CDR2 FVKESK. CDR3 size: 13 residues. CDR3 loop: CASSHAGSAEAFF. DNA for the CDR3: TGTGCCAGCAGCCATGCGGGTTCGGCTGAAGCTTTCTTT.

The rearrangement joins TRBV27 to TRBJ2-1, with D possibly being TRBD2 (6 bases). The CDR3 consists of 13 residues. Germline V gives CDR1 MNHEY, CDR2 SMNVEV (reference sequence). V lost 5 bases, J lost 7 bases, and 12 bases lay in between. The CDR3 sequence is CASSGLASNEQFF. In nucleotides, the CDR3 is TGTGCCAGCAGTGGGCTAGCGAGTAATGAGCAGTTCTTC.

The V call is TRBV16, the J call TRBJ1-2; tentative D call: TRBD1 (6 bases). Trimming took off 1 base at V and 6 bases at J, with 18 bases between the two ends. The CDR3 sequence is 16 residues long. The germline CDR1 and CDR2 sequences are KGHSY and FQNENV. The CDR3 coding sequence is TGTGCCAGCAGCCAATGGGGGCACCCAAAAGGCAATGGCTACACCTTC. Its translation is CASSQWGHPKGNGYTF.

This clone was observed a single time. This rearrangement joins TRBV19 to TRBJ1-1; D is undetermined. Trimming stripped 7 bases from V and 1 base from J, with 10 bases between. Germline assignment: CDR1 LNHDA and CDR2 SQIVND (reference sequence). CDR3 length: 13 residues. CDR3 nucleotide sequence: TGTGCCAGTAAACGGGAGGCGAACACTGAAGCTTTCTTT. Protein product: CASKREANTEAFF.

The chain combines TRBV16 with TRBJ1-1; D gene uncertain. The CDR3 runs 14 residues. V was cut by 0 bases and J by 0 bases, with 5 bases left in between. Per the germline V gene, CDR1 is KGHSY and CDR2 is FQNENV. CDR3 sequence reads: CASSQSGMNTEAFF. In nucleotides, the CDR3 is TGTGCCAGCAGCCAATCGGGGATGAACACTGAAGCTTTCTTT.

The chain has TRBV19 and TRBJ2-1, with 7 nucleotides matching TRBD2. J lost 4 bases, V lost 1 base, and 7 bases had no gene match. The CDR3 length is 16 residues. Germline assignment: CDR1 LNHDA and CDR2 SQIVND (reference sequence). The CDR3 loop is CASSIGRGRWYNEQFF. The CDR3 bases are TGTGCCAGTAGTATAGGGCGGGGGAGATGGTACAATGAGCAGTTCTTC.

This chain uses TRBV9 with TRBJ1-1; TRBD1 is a possible D gene (6 bases). The CDR3 extends over 14 amino acids. The ends were cut back, 4 bases at V and 3 bases at J, with 13 bases in the middle. Germline V CDR1 and CDR2: SGDLS, YYNGEE. CDR3 nucleotides: TGTGCCAGCAGCCCGAGGGGGTACGACACTGAAGCTTTCTTT. This translates into CASSPRGYDTEAFF.

V is TRBV20-1 and J is TRBJ2-3; possible D gene TRBD2, 6 bases. Per germline, CDR1 DFQATT and CDR2 SNEGSKA (reference sequence). The V and J ends lost 3 bases and 0 bases respectively, with 22 bases between them. The CDR3 covers 18 residues. In nucleotides, the CDR3 is TGCAGTGCTAGTTCGGGCGACCACGGGGGACTGAGCACAGATACGCAGTATTTT. This sequence encodes CSASSGDHGGLSTDTQYF.

This chain connects TRBV30 to TRBJ1-6, with 12 nucleotides matching TRBD1. CDR1 is GTSNPN and CDR2 is SVGIG in the germline V gene (reference sequence). This CDR3 comprises 14 residues. Trimming took 3 bases from V and 10 from J; bases not matched to a gene: 4. The CDR3 sequence is CAWSPGQGASPLHF. The CDR3 DNA reads as TGTGCCTGGAGCCCGGGACAGGGGGCCTCACCCCTCCACTTT.

The V and J genes are TRBV30 and TRBJ1-4, with TRBD1 as a possible D gene (5 bases). The germline V and J ends were trimmed by 3 bases and 7 bases, with 9 bases remaining between them. The CDR3 loop spans 12 amino acids. Per the germline V gene, CDR1 is GTSNPN and CDR2 is SVGIG (reference sequence). The CDR3 sequence: CAWSDSGEKLFF. CDR3 DNA sequence: TGTGCCTGGAGCGACAGCGGTGAAAAACTGTTTTTT.

This rearrangement joins TRBV6-5 to TRBJ1-6, with D possibly TRBD1 on 5 matching bases. The CDR3 length is 16 residues. Germline V gives CDR1 MNHEY, CDR2 SVGAGI. The V gene lost 1 base and the J gene lost 7 bases, with 14 bases spanning the gap. CDR3 region: CASSYFLAGRNSPLHF. DNA of the CDR3: TGTGCCAGCAGTTACTTTCTGGCAGGGAGGAATTCACCCCTCCACTTT.